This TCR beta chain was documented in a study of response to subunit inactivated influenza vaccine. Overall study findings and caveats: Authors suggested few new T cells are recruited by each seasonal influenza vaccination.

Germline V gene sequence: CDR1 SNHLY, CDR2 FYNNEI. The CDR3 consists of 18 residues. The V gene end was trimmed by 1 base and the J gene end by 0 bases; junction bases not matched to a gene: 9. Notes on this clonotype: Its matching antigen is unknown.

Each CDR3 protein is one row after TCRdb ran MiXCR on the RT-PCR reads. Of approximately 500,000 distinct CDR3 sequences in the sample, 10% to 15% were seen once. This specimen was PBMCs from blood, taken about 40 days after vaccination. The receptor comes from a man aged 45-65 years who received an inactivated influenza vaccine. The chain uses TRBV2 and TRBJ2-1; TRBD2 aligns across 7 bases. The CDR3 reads CASSEEVLAASSYNEQFF. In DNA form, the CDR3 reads TGTGCCAGCAGTGAAGAGGTCCTAGCGGCTAGCTCCTACAATGAGCAGTTCTTC.